This T cell receptor beta chain was recorded in a study of cytomegalovirus exposure and HLA in healthy donors. V was cut by 8 bases and J by 10 bases, with 16 bases left in between. Germline V lookup: CDR1 WNHNN, CDR2 SYGVQD (reference sequence). This CDR3 contains 12 residues. A note on this clone: What it binds is unknown.

Overall study results and limits: In a later analysis, common viral pathogens appeared linked to several of the most significant clusters. The only immune exposure information that was available was CMV serostatus.

With 60 Vbeta and 13 Jbeta primers, the PCR was carried out. The method was immunoSEQ multiplex PCR; TCRdb's version includes in-frame clones alone and lacks a portion of them. The sample holds about 160,000 clones, 75% to 80% seen once. This sequence originates from a woman in her forties or fifties in good health and CMV-seropositive. This chain uses TRBV10-1 with TRBJ2-3, with D perhaps matching TRBD2 (7 bases). Source material: PBMCs. The CDR3 loop is CASGEGEGAQYF. Written as DNA, the CDR3 is TGCGCCAGCGGAGAGGGGGAGGGGGCGCAGTATTTT.